A single sample is the source of the 4 T cell receptor beta chains below, sequenced in a study of shared clonotypes between healthy human individuals. Using immunoSEQ multiplex PCR, the repertoire was profiled, and TCRdb retains in-frame clones only, with some absent. The data contain about 1,500,000 clones, 96% of them seen just once; the ten biggest clones take up roughly 1.2%. Input material: naive CD4+ T cells sorted from blood. Described subset: CD45RA+ positively selected. The receptors were gathered from a man between 25 and 39 years old in good health.

This sequence joins TRBV27 and TRBJ1-5; TRBD1 might be the D (5 bases). CDR1 is MNHEY and CDR2 is SMNVEV in the germline V gene (reference sequence). This CDR3 comprises 16 residues. V dropped 5 bases and J dropped 6 bases, with 20 bases sitting between them. The CDR3 bases are TGTGCCAGCAGTCCTATACCGGGACGGGCAGGTCAGCCCCAGCATTTT. Protein product: CASSPIPGRAGQPQHF.

The rearrangement uses TRBV28 and TRBJ2-4; no reliable D call. V gave up 0 bases and J gave up 0 bases, with 9 bases separating them. The germline V gene has CDR1 MDHEN and CDR2 SYDVKM. This CDR3 is 16 amino acids long. The CDR3 nucleotides read TGTGCCAGCAGTTTATGGGGTCCCCTAGCCAAAAACATTCAGTACTTC. It specifies CASSLWGPLAKNIQYF.

This sequence joins TRBV27 and TRBJ2-1; tentatively, D is TRBD2 (6 bases). The CDR3 spans 15 residues. Trimming pared 1 base from V and 4 bases from J, leaving 11 bases between. Germline CDR1 reads MNHEY; CDR2 reads SMNVEV (reference sequence). The CDR3 spells CASSLLLAAYNEQFF. CDR3 DNA: TGTGCCAGCAGTTTATTACTAGCAGCATACAATGAGCAGTTCTTC.

The CDR3 loop reads CASSMGAGTGFYEQYF. CDR3 coding DNA: TGTGCCAGTAGTATGGGGGCCGGGACGGGGTTTTACGAGCAGTACTTC. V and J are TRBV19 and TRBJ2-7; the D gene is possibly TRBD1 (6 bases). Deletions cut 3 bases from V and 4 bases from J, with 19 bases between. This CDR3 is 16 amino acids long. The germline V gene encodes CDR1 LNHDA and CDR2 SQIVND (reference sequence).